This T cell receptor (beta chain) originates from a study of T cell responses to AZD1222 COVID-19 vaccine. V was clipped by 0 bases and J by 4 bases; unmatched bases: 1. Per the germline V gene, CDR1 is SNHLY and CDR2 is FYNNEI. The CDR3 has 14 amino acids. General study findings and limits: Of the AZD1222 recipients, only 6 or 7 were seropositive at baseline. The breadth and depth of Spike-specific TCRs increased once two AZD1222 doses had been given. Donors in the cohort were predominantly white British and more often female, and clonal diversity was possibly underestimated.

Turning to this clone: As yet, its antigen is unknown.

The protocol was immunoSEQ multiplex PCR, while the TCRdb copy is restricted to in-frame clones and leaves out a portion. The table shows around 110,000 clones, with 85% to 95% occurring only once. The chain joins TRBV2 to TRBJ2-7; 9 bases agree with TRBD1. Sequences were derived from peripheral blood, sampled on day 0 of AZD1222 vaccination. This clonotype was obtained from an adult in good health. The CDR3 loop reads CASSEATGGYEQYF. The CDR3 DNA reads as TGTGCCAGCAGTGAAGCGACAGGGGGTTACGAGCAGTACTTC.